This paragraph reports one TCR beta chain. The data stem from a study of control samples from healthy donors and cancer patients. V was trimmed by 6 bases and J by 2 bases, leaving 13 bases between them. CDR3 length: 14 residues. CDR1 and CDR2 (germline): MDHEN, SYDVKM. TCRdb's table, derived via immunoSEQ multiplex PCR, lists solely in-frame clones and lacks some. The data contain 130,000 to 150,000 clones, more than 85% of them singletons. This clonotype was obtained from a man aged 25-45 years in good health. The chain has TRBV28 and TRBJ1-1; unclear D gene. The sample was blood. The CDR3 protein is CASSFVRGNTEAFF. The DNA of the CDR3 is TGTGCCAGCAGCTTCGTGCGGGGTAACACTGAAGCTTTCTTT.